Below, 3 T cell receptor beta chains from the same sample are listed, as sequenced in a study of T cell repertoires in cytomegalovirus infection. One entry per CDR3 protein results from TCRdb running MiXCR on the reads. The sample has some 590,000 distinct CDR3 sequences, 35% to 50% seen once. No cognate antigen is known for these TCRs. Sequencing was performed on cultured PBMCs, taken from culture after CMV antigen stimulation. The receptor source for this set is a human donor in good health (CMV status not recorded). Some clones in this sample may be carry-over from other donors' samples.

V and J are TRBV24-1 and TRBJ2-1; 13 bases match TRBD2. CDR3 length: 22 residues. The V and J ends lost 4 bases and 3 bases, in that order; junction bases with no gene match: 20. The germline CDR1 and CDR2 sequences are KGHDR and SFDVKD. The CDR3 DNA follows: TGTGCCACCAGTGACCGGACCCCAACTAGCGGGAGGGCCCGATACGTCTACAATGAGCAGTTCTTC. It is translated as CATSDRTPTSGRARYVYNEQFF.

The rearrangement joins TRBV12-3 or TRBV12-4 to TRBJ1-5; unclear D gene. V was cut by 2 bases and J by 9 bases, with 14 bases left in between. The CDR3 totals 14 residues. The CDR3 region is CASSLSSRSSPQHF. Written as DNA, the CDR3 is TGTGCCAGCAGTTTAAGTTCCAGGTCCTCGCCCCAGCATTTT.

This clonotype occurred a few times. J is TRBJ2-2 and V is TRBV7-9; D may be TRBD2 (6 bases). V was pared by 5 bases and J by 6 bases, with 16 bases between. The CDR3 has 15 residues. Germline lookup yields CDR1 SEHNR and CDR2 FQNEAQ (reference sequence). CDR3: CASSPGGAEAGELFF. The CDR3 DNA sequence: TGTGCCAGCAGCCCCGGGGGTGCGGAGGCCGGGGAGCTGTTTTTT.